This TCR beta chain was identified during a study of fetal regulatory T cell absence and autoimmunity. Study findings and constraints: In IPEX, the enrichment was taken to support antigen-driven autoimmunity before birth. Compared with cord blood, pancreas showed oligoclonal TCR enrichment, some clones over 80-fold. TRB gene family usage was broadly similar in cord blood and pancreas.

The CDR3 spans 13 residues. CDR1 SGHDT and CDR2 YYEEEE come from the germline V gene. V was cut by 8 bases and J by 5 bases, with 17 bases left in between. The assay was run at survey level. Using immunoSEQ multiplex PCR, the repertoire was profiled, and TCRdb retains in-frame clones only, with some absent. This table has approximately 46,000 clones, approximately 83% appearing once. A note on this clone: Antigen: not known.

V and J are TRBV5-6 and TRBJ2-7; weak D call: TRBD2 (6 bases). This clonotype originated in a newborn boy with IPEX syndrome. The sample was cord blood. Here the CDR3 DNA reads TGTGCCAGTATCAAGGCCGGGGGTGACGAGCAGTACTTC. It codes for CASIKAGGDEQYF.